These T cell receptor beta chains were read from a single sample in a study of shared clonotypes between healthy human individuals. Data came from immunoSEQ multiplex PCR; TCRdb stores just in-frame clones and leaves some out. The sample shows under 600,000 clones, roughly 95% of them seen only once. Material for sequencing was naive CD4+ T cells sorted from blood. Receptors were obtained from a woman in her 30s in good health. The CDR3 runs from the conserved cysteine through the conserved F or W.

v_gene: TRBV19; CDR3aa: CASRRSGPAGSYTF
v_gene: TRBV5-1; CDR3aa: CASRWDNEQYF
v_gene: TRBV10-3; CDR3aa: CAISGGGAHTGELFF
v_gene: TRBV28; CDR3aa: CASSLWADEKLFF
v_gene: TRBV2; CDR3aa: CASSRTGTLANPGGEQYF
v_gene: TRBV2; CDR3aa: CASSVQGAPDTEAFF
v_gene: TRBV19; CDR3aa: CARDEGLPSYNEQFF
v_gene: TRBV6-5; CDR3aa: CASTANRVGTEAFF
v_gene: TRBV28; CDR3aa: CASRPGTGGLGTEAFF
v_gene: TRBV28; CDR3aa: CASSLVAGASEQYF
v_gene: TRBV14; CDR3aa: CASSQSTASPQHF
v_gene: TRBV7-3; CDR3aa: CASSLQLSSYNEQFF
v_gene: TRBV6-1; CDR3aa: CASGKRKDNEQFF
v_gene: TRBV7-9; CDR3aa: CASSIRQGGETQYF
v_gene: TRBV2; CDR3aa: CASEGRSGSGGELFF
v_gene: TRBV4-1; CDR3aa: CASSQVVRKREGGDEQFF
v_gene: TRBV5-1; CDR3aa: CASSPGQGPLDEQYF
v_gene: TRBV2; CDR3aa: CASSPQGPDTQYF
v_gene: TRBV14; CDR3aa: CASSQVTGRSSYEQYF
v_gene: TRBV5-6; CDR3aa: CASSHPNTGELFF
v_gene: TRBV14; CDR3aa: CASRKTSGSDTQYF
v_gene: TRBV11-2; CDR3aa: CASSLVRGITADTQYF
v_gene: TRBV11-1; CDR3aa: CASSYNEGSPLHF
v_gene: TRBV28; CDR3aa: CASSIPGDNTEAFF
v_gene: TRBV18; CDR3aa: CASSPQGGSYNEQFF
v_gene: TRBV2; CDR3aa: CASSVPGQGAGLAGTYEQYF
v_gene: TRBV27; CDR3aa: CASSVQGVTEAFF
v_gene: TRBV7-2; CDR3aa: CASSLALGTSSRGTSYEQYF
v_gene: TRBV7-2; CDR3aa: CASSPLKWTSGPDTQYF
v_gene: TRBV13; CDR3aa: CASSPMGAGSDTEAFF